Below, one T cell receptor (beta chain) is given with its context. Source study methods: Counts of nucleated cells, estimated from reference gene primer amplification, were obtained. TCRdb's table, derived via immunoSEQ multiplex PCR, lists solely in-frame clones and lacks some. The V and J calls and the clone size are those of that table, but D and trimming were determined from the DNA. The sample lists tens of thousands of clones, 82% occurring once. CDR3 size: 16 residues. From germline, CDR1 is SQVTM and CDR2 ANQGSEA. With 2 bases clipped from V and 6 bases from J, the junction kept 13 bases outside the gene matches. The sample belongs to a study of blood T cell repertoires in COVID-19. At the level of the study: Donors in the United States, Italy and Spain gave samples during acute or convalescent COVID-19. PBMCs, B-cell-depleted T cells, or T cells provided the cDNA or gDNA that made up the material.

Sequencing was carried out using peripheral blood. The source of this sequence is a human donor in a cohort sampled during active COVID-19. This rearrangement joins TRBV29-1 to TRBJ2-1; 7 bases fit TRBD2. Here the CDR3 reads CSVESPDRLAGNEQFF. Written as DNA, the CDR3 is TGCAGCGTTGAATCGCCCGATAGGTTAGCGGGCAATGAGCAGTTCTTC.